The next 23 T cell receptor beta chains were all read from a single sample in a study of Ad26.COV2.S vaccination and SARS-CoV-2 variants. Treatment here: around 19 received Ad26.COV2.S at low or high dose, single or two shots; 5 received placebo; per-sample allocation not given. Samples were taken on day 63 after the first vaccine or placebo injection. Data came from immunoSEQ multiplex PCR; TCRdb stores just in-frame clones and leaves some out. Among a few hundred thousand clones listed, roughly 80% were seen once. The material was peripheral blood, obtained in a trial of Ad26.COV2.S vaccine versus placebo. The receptors shown here come from a person aged 18-60 years who received the Ad26.COV2.S COVID-19 vaccine or a placebo.

This clone was detected many times. The V call is TRBV5-6, the J call TRBJ1-5, with 9 bases fitting TRBD1. There are 13 residues in the CDR3. CDR1 and CDR2 (germline): SGHDT, YYEEEE. V shed 6 bases and J 6 bases; nucleotides not matched to a gene: 4. The CDR3 here is CASTTGGVQPQHF. The CDR3 DNA reads as TGTGCCAGCACCACAGGGGGCGTTCAGCCCCAGCATTTT.

The chain links TRBV3-1 (or the pseudogene TRBV3-2) to TRBJ2-1, with 9 bases matching TRBD1. From germline, CDR1 is LGHDT and CDR2 YNNKEL (reference sequence). Trimming cost V 4 bases and J 7 bases; bases outside gene matches: 14. The CDR3 spans 17 residues. CDR3 amino acids: CASSLHPPGTGRNEQFF. CDR3 bases: TGTGCCAGCAGCCTTCACCCCCCCGGGACAGGGAGGAATGAGCAGTTCTTC.

The rearrangement links TRBV19 to TRBJ1-5; 8 nucleotides match TRBD1. CDR3 length equals 14 residues. CDR1 is LNHDA and CDR2 is SQIVND in the germline V gene (reference sequence). Trimming took 5 bases from V and 8 from J; bases not matched to a gene: 8. Here the CDR3 DNA reads TGTGCCAGTAGTTCCTGGACAGGGAGGGAGCCCCAGCATTTT. Protein sequence: CASSSWTGREPQHF.

This clone was recorded once. This same CDR3 is encoded by further DNA sequences in the sample. V and J are TRBV7-2 and TRBJ2-1; D is perhaps TRBD2 (7 bases). There are 15 residues in the CDR3. Trimming pared 2 bases from V and 2 bases from J, leaving 10 bases between. Germline CDR1 SGHTA, CDR2 FQGNSA. CDR3 protein: CASSLRGGPYNEQFF. In nucleotides, the CDR3 is TGTGCCAGCAGCTTAAGGGGGGGGCCCTACAATGAGCAGTTCTTC.

The chain recombines TRBV30 with TRBJ2-1; TRBD2 might be the D (5 bases). V gave up 2 bases and J gave up 5 bases, with 7 bases separating them. Per germline, CDR1 GTSNPN and CDR2 SVGIG (reference sequence). This CDR3 region has 12 residues. CDR3 in amino acids: CAWSKLDNEQFF. The CDR3 nucleotides are TGTGCCTGGAGTAAACTAGACAATGAGCAGTTCTTC.

The CDR3 loop reads CASSVGSVSGNTIYF. Written as DNA, the CDR3 is TGTGCCAGCAGCGTAGGGTCCGTCTCTGGAAACACCATATATTTT. V and J are TRBV9 and TRBJ1-3; D unresolved. V was clipped by 0 bases and J by 0 bases, with 7 bases between them. This CDR3 contains 15 residues. Germline V gives CDR1 SGDLS, CDR2 YYNGEE. The full variable domain, with the rest looked up from reference TRBV9 and TRBJ1-3, is DSGVTQTPKHLITATGQRVTLRCSPRSGDLSVYWYQQSLDQGLQFLIQYYNGEERAKGNILERFSAQQFPDLHSELNLSSLELGDSALYFCASSVGSVSGNTIYFGEGSWLTVV.

The rearrangement uses TRBV5-4 and TRBJ2-7, with TRBD2 as a possible D gene (6 bases). V was clipped by 4 bases and J by 0 bases, with 8 bases between them. The germline gives CDR1 SGHNT, CDR2 YYREEE (reference sequence). The CDR3 is 13 residues long. CDR3 loop: CASSRAGSYEQYF. As DNA, the CDR3 is TGTGCCAGCAGCCGAGCGGGCTCCTACGAGCAGTACTTC.

The chain recombines TRBV6-5 with TRBJ2-7; TRBD2 might be the D (5 bases). The CDR3 consists of 15 residues. The V end was cut by 4 bases, the J end by 5 bases, with 18 bases between. Germline V lookup: CDR1 MNHEY, CDR2 SVGAGI. The CDR3 protein is CASSSPGRRSDEQYF. DNA for the CDR3: TGTGCCAGCAGTTCCCCGGGCAGGAGGTCCGACGAGCAGTACTTC.

In this sample, this clone turned up once. The rearrangement links TRBV5-1 to TRBJ2-7; the match to TRBD1 covers 10 bases. V shed 5 bases, J shed 7 bases, and the junction held 9 bases outside the gene matches. Germline CDR1 and CDR2: SGHRS and YFSETQ. This CDR3 has 14 amino acids. Here the CDR3 reads CASSPDRGPEEQYF. CDR3 nucleotides: TGCGCCAGCAGTCCCGACAGGGGGCCAGAAGAGCAGTACTTC.

The CDR3: CASSPSGSGNTIYF. For the CDR3, the DNA is TGTGCCAGCTCACCGTCCGGCTCTGGAAACACCATATATTTT. The V call is TRBV18, the J call TRBJ1-3; D gene uncertain. V gave up 3 bases and J gave up 0 bases, with 6 bases separating them. The CDR3 consists of 14 residues. CDR1 and CDR2 (germline): KGHSH, LQKENI.

The chain has TRBV7-3 and TRBJ2-3; D could derive from TRBD1 or TRBD2 (5 bases each). Germline V lookup: CDR1 SGHTA, CDR2 FQGTGA. This CDR3 has 16 amino acids. Trimming cost V 5 bases and J 3 bases, with 18 bases left between them. The DNA for the CDR3 is TGTGCCAGCAGCCCTCAGGGCACGGGCGGGACAGATACGCAGTATTTT. Protein: CASSPQGTGGTDTQYF. Variable domain in full (rest from reference TRBV7-3 and TRBJ2-3): GAGVSQTPSNKVTEKGKYVELRCDPISGHTALYWYRQSLGQGPEFLIYFQGTGAADDSGLPNDRFFAVRPEGSVSTLKIQRTERGDSAVYLCASSPQGTGGTDTQYFGPGTRLTVL.

The V and J genes are TRBV14 and TRBJ2-2, with TRBD1 matching over 8 bases. CDR1 SGHDN and CDR2 FVKESK come from the germline V gene. The J segment lost 6 bases and the V segment lost 0 bases, leaving 18 bases of the junction unmatched. The CDR3 has 20 amino acids. The CDR3 DNA reads TGTGCCAGCAGCCAAGATGTAGGAGAGACAGGGGACGACGCGGCCGGGGAGCTGTTTTTT. It is translated as CASSQDVGETGDDAAGELFF.

The chain has TRBV5-8 and TRBJ2-1, with TRBD1 matching 8 bases. CDR1 and CDR2 from the germline V gene are SGHTS and YDEGEE. V trimming: 5 bases; J trimming: 7 bases; junction bases outside the gene matches: 5. This CDR3 contains 13 residues. The CDR3 reads CASRSDRGNEQFF. CDR3 sequence (DNA): TGTGCCAGCAGGTCCGACAGGGGTAATGAGCAGTTCTTC.

The chain combines TRBV19 with TRBJ1-6; 7 nucleotides agree with TRBD1. V gave up 5 bases and J gave up 7 bases; unmatched junction bases: 17. CDR3 size: 18 residues. The germline gives CDR1 LNHDA, CDR2 SQIVND (reference sequence). CDR3 region: CASSLHRGVVVENSPLHF. The CDR3 nucleotides are TGTGCCAGTAGTCTCCACAGGGGAGTGGTTGTGGAAAATTCACCCCTCCACTTT. Supplemented by reference TRBV19 and TRBJ1-6, the full variable domain reads DGGITQSPKYLFRKEGQNVTLSCEQNLNHDAMYWYRQDPGQGLRLIYYSQIVNDFQKGDIAEGYSVSREKKESFPLTVTSAQKNPTAFYLCASSLHRGVVVENSPLHFGNGTRLTVT.

J is TRBJ1-1 and V is TRBV6-4, with 8 bases lining up with TRBD1. CDR1 is MRHNA and CDR2 is SNTAGT in the germline V gene. This CDR3 region has 13 residues. V trimming: 5 bases; J trimming: 6 bases; junction bases outside the gene matches: 5. This chain's CDR3 is CASSPDRAPEAFF. The CDR3 nucleotides read TGTGCCAGCAGTCCGGACAGGGCTCCTGAAGCTTTCTTT.

The V call is TRBV19, the J call TRBJ1-1, with 7 bases lining up with TRBD1. Trimming took 0 bases from V and 1 from J; bases not matched to a gene: 2. The CDR3 is 15 amino acids. Per germline, CDR1 LNHDA and CDR2 SQIVND (reference sequence). CDR3 in DNA: TGTGCCAGTAGTATAGATACAGGGGCGAACACTGAAGCTTTCTTT. Its translation: CASSIDTGANTEAFF.

This clone was detected only a few times. The chain combines TRBV7-9 with TRBJ2-7; 7 positions agree with TRBD2. The CDR3 covers 15 residues. Trimming removed 7 bases from V and 3 bases from J; junction bases left unmatched: 12. Germline V gives CDR1 SEHNR, CDR2 FQNEAQ (reference sequence). CDR3 DNA sequence: TGTGCCAGCACCACCACCATGGGAGGGAGCTACGAGCAGTACTTC. Its translation is CASTTTMGGSYEQYF.

V is TRBV3-1 (or the pseudogene TRBV3-2) and J is TRBJ2-2, with TRBD2 as a possible D gene (5 bases). Trimming took 0 bases from V and 6 from J, leaving 17 bases between them. Germline CDR1 LGHDT, CDR2 YNNKEL (reference sequence). CDR3 length: 17 residues. The CDR3 DNA sequence: TGTGCCAGCAGCCAAGATGGACTCGCAGGTATCCCCGGGGAGCTGTTTTTT. This gives the protein CASSQDGLAGIPGELFF.

A few counts support this clone. The chain uses TRBV7-9 and TRBJ2-7, with 7 bases that match TRBD2. The CDR3 runs to 11 residues. CDR1 and CDR2 (germline): SEHNR, FQNEAQ (reference sequence). The V gene end was trimmed by 10 bases and the J gene end by 7 bases; junction bases not matched to a gene: 7. The CDR3 loop is CATQAGEEQYF. The CDR3 bases are TGTGCCACCCAGGCGGGGGAGGAGCAGTACTTC.

V usage is TRBV7-9 and J usage is TRBJ2-7, with D unclear. Germline values: CDR1 SEHNR, CDR2 FQNEAQ (reference sequence). This CDR3 spans 15 amino acids. Trimming took 6 bases from V and 7 from J, leaving 22 bases between them. The CDR3 here is CASSPAPALEEEQYF. As DNA, the CDR3 is TGTGCCAGCAGTCCAGCCCCGGCGCTAGAGGAAGAGCAGTACTTC. The full variable domain, in which reference TRBV7-9 and TRBJ2-7 provide the parts outside the CDR3, is DTGVSQNPRHKITKRGQNVTFRCDPISEHNRLYWYRQTLGQGPEFLTYFQNEAQLEKSRLLSDRFSAERPKGSFSTLEIQRTEQGDSAMYLCASSPAPALEEEQYFGPGTRLTVT.

V and J are TRBV13 and TRBJ2-2; a weak D match, TRBD1 (6 bases). In germline, CDR1 is PRHDT, CDR2 FYEKMQ (reference sequence). V shed 2 bases and J shed 3 bases, with 13 bases lying between them. The CDR3 extends over 16 amino acids. The CDR3 sequence is CASSLWGRRDTGELFF. As DNA, the CDR3 is TGTGCCAGCAGCTTATGGGGGCGGCGGGACACCGGGGAGCTGTTTTTT. Variable domain in full (rest from reference TRBV13 and TRBJ2-2): AAGVIQSPRHLIKEKRETATLKCYPIPRHDTVYWYQQGPGQDPQFLISFYEKMQSDKGSIPDRFSAQQFSDYHSELNMSSLELGDSALYFCASSLWGRRDTGELFFGEGSRLTVL.

V gene TRBV6-1 combines with J gene TRBJ2-1, with 12 bases aligning to TRBD2. The V gene end was trimmed by 3 bases and the J gene end by 7 bases; junction bases not matched to a gene: 7. The CDR3 has 16 amino acids. Germline V gives CDR1 MNHNS, CDR2 SASEGT. The CDR3 coding sequence is TGTGCCAGCAGTGATAGACTAGCGGGAGTGTTTAATGAGCAGTTCTTC. Translating gives CASSDRLAGVFNEQFF.

The chain combines TRBV18 with TRBJ2-2; no clear D gene. V was cut by 3 bases and J by 13 bases, with 27 bases left in between. Germline CDR1 reads KGHSH; CDR2 reads LQKENI. The CDR3 runs to 17 residues. The CDR3 region is CASSPLDPTSDNTGLFF. DNA for the CDR3: TGTGCCAGCTCACCTCTAGACCCTACCAGTGATAATACTGGGCTGTTTTTT.